These T cell receptor beta chains were read from a single sample in a study of blood T cells in healthy people across ages. TCRdb fed the 5' RACE reads into MiXCR, producing one record per CDR3 protein. Of approximately 800,000 distinct CDR3 sequences detected, roughly 24% appear once; the ten largest clones hold roughly 3.1%. This sample was also put to use in a study of T cells of mothers and their children.

Sequenced: blood. The receptors originated from a boy aged 5-17 years in good health. CDR3s include the opening cysteine and the closing phenylalanine or tryptophan. A D gene is named only where the DNA matches it firmly. Where a row states a size, it is once, few, many or the class of an expanded clone; other rows omit it.

TRBD2 | TRBJ2-7 | many | TRBV5-1 | TGCGCCAGCAGCCTCAGACTAGCGGGGACCTACGAGCAGTACTTC | CASSLRLAGTYEQYF
. | TRBJ1-4 | few | TRBV30 | TGTGCCTGGAGTGTACGTGGAGCCCGACTGTTTTTT | CAWSVRGARLFF
. | TRBJ2-7 | . | TRBV3-1 | TGTGCCAGCAGCCCCTTGTCTGGGGGCGACAGCTCCTACGAGCAGTACTTC | CASSPLSGGDSSYEQYF
. | TRBJ2-4 | . | TRBV20-1 | TGCAGTGCTAGGGGCCAAGGGGCTAGAAACATTCAGTACTTC | CSARGQGARNIQYF
. | TRBJ2-1 | . | TRBV4-1 | TGCGCCAGCGGATCCAGGGACGGAAAGAGCTCCTACAATGAGCAGTTCTTC | CASGSRDGKSSYNEQFF
. | TRBJ1-1 | few | TRBV6-5 | TGTGCCAGCATCTCCGACAGCTACACTGAAGCTTTCTTT | CASISDSYTEAFF
. | TRBJ1-3 | few | TRBV15 | TGTGCCACCAGCAGAGATGACAGATCTGGAAACACCATATATTTT | CATSRDDRSGNTIYF
. | TRBJ2-7 | . | TRBV5-1 | TGCGCCAGCAGCTTGGTCCTAGGTAACGAGCAGTACTTC | CASSLVLGNEQYF
TRBD1 | TRBJ2-4 | . | TRBV18 | TGTGCCAGCGCCCGGGACAGGGGGTCAAACATTCAGTACTTC | CASARDRGSNIQYF
. | TRBJ2-5 | . | TRBV18 | TGTGCCAGCTCACCGGCGGGGTTCCCGGTGTTCTTC | CASSPAGFPVFF
. | TRBJ2-5 | . | TRBV20-1 | TGCAGTGCTAACGGCCGAGACTGGGAAGAGACCCAGTACTTC | CSANGRDWEETQYF
. | TRBJ2-1 | . | TRBV20-1 | TGCAGTGCTCCATGGGTGGGTGAGCAGTTCTTC | CSAPWVGEQFF
. | TRBJ2-1 | few | TRBV28 | TGTGCCAGCACGGGGGACCACTACAATGAGCAGTTCTTC | CASTGDHYNEQFF
. | TRBJ2-3 | few | TRBV3-1 | TGTGCCAGCAGCCGGTCTAGGACAGATACGCAGTATTTT | CASSRSRTDTQYF